This T cell receptor (beta chain) was documented in a study of shared clonotypes between healthy human individuals. As for the study in general: Samples came from a couple of female and a few male donors aged 18 to 49.

Caucasian adults residing in Nashville, Tennessee made up all the donors. Unsorted samples, those not sorted, used approximately 100 million PBMCs for genomic DNA. Study processing details: Junction-only immunoSEQ data arrived without quality scores, meaning filtering differed. Assay: immunoSEQ multiplex PCR; the TCRdb copy retains only in-frame clones and omits some. V and J calls and clone size are given by that table; D and trimming were obtained from the DNA. The table records some 530,000 clones, roughly 80% of them present only once. Germline V gene sequence: CDR1 MRHNA, CDR2 SNTAGT. V lost 4 bases and J 2 bases, leaving 8 bases between the germline ends. CDR3 length: 13 amino acids.

This clonotype was obtained from a middle-aged woman in good health. Some clones in this sample may be carry-over from other donors' samples. Sequenced: PBMCs. The rearrangement links TRBV6-4 to TRBJ2-5; D unresolved. The CDR3 nucleotides are TGTGCCAGCAGTGTTAACATTCAAGAGACCCAGTACTTC. As protein: CASSVNIQETQYF.